The 18 T cell receptor beta chains presented below share a single source sample, sequenced in a study of tumor and adjacent non-tumor tissue in lung cancer. RNA was extracted from bulk tissue without any cell sorting. Three rounds of nested PCR, following a modified ARM-PCR protocol, produced the TCRbeta library. TCRdb re-called the multiplex PCR reads through MiXCR, storing one row per CDR3 protein. This sample yields 55,000 to 70,000 distinct CDR3 sequences, of which 50% to 60% are seen a single time; about 19% belongs to the top ten. The sample was lung tumor tissue. These TCRs come from a man over 45 with non-small cell lung cancer.

Turning to this clonotype: Mismatch with germline at one junction end may stem from a read error. CDR3 sequence reads: CTSSGGQGTSPDTQYF. The DNA for the CDR3 is TGCACCAGCAGCGGGGGACAGGGGACATCCCCAGATACGCAGTATTTT. The chain uses TRBV10-1 and TRBJ2-3; 10 bases line up with TRBD1. CDR3 length: 16 amino acids. Germline loops: CDR1 WNHNN, CDR2 SYGVQD (reference sequence).

On this clonotype: A much larger clonotype is one base distant, so this may be a read error. The CDR3 region is CASRDSGGVSHEQYF. The CDR3 nucleotides read TGTGCCAGCAGGGACAGCGGGGGGGTCTCCCACGAGCAGTACTTC. The J gene is TRBJ2-7, the V gene TRBV6-6; 10 bases line up with TRBD2. Germline CDR1 and CDR2: MNHNY and SVGAGI (reference sequence). The CDR3 is made up of 15 amino acids.

This clonotype was counted ten times or more. The V gene is TRBV20-1, the J gene TRBJ2-1, with 10 bases fitting TRBD2. Per germline, CDR1 DFQATT and CDR2 SNEGSKA (reference sequence). V lost 6 bases to trimming and J lost 3 bases; unmatched junction nucleotides: 8. The length of the CDR3 is 15 residues. CDR3: CSAPRLAGIYNEQFF. In DNA, the CDR3 is TGCAGTGCCCCGAGACTAGCGGGCATCTACAATGAGCAGTTCTTC.

The V and J genes are TRBV28 and TRBJ2-2; D tentatively reads TRBD1 or TRBD2 (6 bases each). CDR1 and CDR2 (germline): MDHEN, SYDVKM. Deletions cut 7 bases from V and 3 bases from J, with 12 bases between. This CDR3 is 14 amino acids long. CDR3 DNA: TGTGCCAGCACCCGGGGGCACTACACCGGGGAGCTGTTTTTT. Translated, it gives CASTRGHYTGELFF.

The gene calls are TRBV4-1 and TRBJ2-7; weak D call: TRBD2 (5 bases). Looked up from germline, CDR1 is MGHRA and CDR2 is YSYEKL. The V gene lost 4 bases and the J gene lost 1 base, with 20 bases spanning the gap. The CDR3 loop spans 17 amino acids. DNA for the CDR3: TGCGCCAGCAGCCCACGCACTAGTGCAAGGGCATCCTACGAGCAGTACTTC. Its protein is CASSPRTSARASYEQYF.

This clonotype was recorded at least ten times. The rearrangement uses TRBV20-1 and TRBJ2-7; D is tentatively TRBD1 or TRBD2 (6 bases each). Germline loops: CDR1 DFQATT, CDR2 SNEGSKA (reference sequence). CDR3 length equals 14 residues. V lost 6 bases to trimming and J lost 2 bases, with 17 bases between them. The CDR3, as DNA: TGCAGTGCCAGGCGTCTAGGGGGGCCCTACGAGCAGTACTTC. Its translation: CSARRLGGPYEQYF.

This chain connects TRBV11-3 to TRBJ2-3, with 10 bases identical to TRBD2. Germline values: CDR1 SGHNT, CDR2 YENEEA. The CDR3 sequence is 15 residues long. The CDR3 region is CTGSAGTSGTDTQYF. The CDR3 coding sequence is TGTACAGGCAGCGCCGGGACTAGCGGCACAGATACGCAGTATTTT.

As to this clonotype: This likely comes from a read error, as the CDR3 has no conserved phenylalanine or tryptophan at its end. This chain links TRBV4-1 with TRBJ2-1, with TRBD2 identical over 7 bases. Germline V lookup: CDR1 MGHRA, CDR2 YSYEKL. This CDR3 has 17 amino acids. The ends lost 0 bases at V and 0 bases at J; junction bases unmatched: 5. The CDR3 spells CASSQDSSGNSYNEQFL. DNA for the CDR3: TGCGCCAGCAGCCAAGACTCCAGCGGGAACTCCTACAATGAGCAGTTCCTC.

CDR3 amino acids: CASSDSKAGRQETQYF. CDR3 nucleotide sequence: TGCGCCAGCAGTGACTCGAAAGCAGGGCGCCAAGAGACCCAGTACTTC. This chain links TRBV10-2 with TRBJ2-5; maybe TRBD1 (5 bases). The V end was cut by 3 bases, the J end by 1 base, with 15 bases between. The CDR3 runs to 16 residues. CDR1 WSHSY and CDR2 SAAADI come from the germline V gene.

A remark on this clonotype: One junction end disagrees with the germline gene, perhaps due to a read error. The J gene is TRBJ2-3, the V gene TRBV11-2, with D uncertain. CDR3 size: 16 residues. Germline CDR1 SGHAT, CDR2 FQNNGV. CDR3 in DNA: TGTGTCAGCAGCTTGGGTGGGTTATCTAGCACAGATACGCAGTATTTT. This sequence encodes CVSSLGGLSSTDTQYF.

For this clonotype: The junction shows a germline mismatch at one end, possibly a read error. The chain couples TRBV12-3 or TRBV12-4 to TRBJ2-5, with a tentative D call TRBD2 (6 bases). The CDR3 covers 16 residues. The CDR3 DNA reads TGTACCAGGCGGGGCAGGGTGTATATTGTCGAGGAGACCCAGTACTTC. It translates to CTRRGRVYIVEETQYF.

The rearrangement links TRBV29-1 to TRBJ1-2, with D possibly being TRBD1 (5 bases). The CDR3 totals 13 residues. V lost 3 bases, J lost 5 bases, and 13 bases lay in between. Germline V gene lookup returns CDR1 SQVTM and CDR2 ANQGSEA. The CDR3 loop is CSVEDRGGYGYTF. CDR3 sequence (DNA): TGCAGCGTTGAGGATCGTGGGGGATATGGCTACACCTTC.

Note on this clonotype: One end of the junction is discordant with germline, which a read error may explain. The chain combines TRBV29-1 with TRBJ2-7; D perhaps matches TRBD1 (6 bases). There are 14 residues in the CDR3. Germline V gives CDR1 SQVTM, CDR2 ANQGSEA. The CDR3 reads CSAVKVQGSYEQYF. In DNA form, the CDR3 reads TGCAGCGCTGTAAAGGTCCAGGGGTCCTACGAACAGTACTTC.

Concerning this clonotype: The junction differs from germline at one of its ends, possibly a read error. This sequence joins TRBV20-1 and TRBJ2-5; TRBD2 aligns across 7 bases. The CDR3 covers 14 residues. Germline V gene lookup returns CDR1 DFQATT and CDR2 SNEGSKA (reference sequence). For the CDR3, the DNA is TGCAGTGCTAGGCCGCCCGGGAGGAGAGAGACCCAGCACTTC. Translated: CSARPPGRRETQHF.

V and J are TRBV28 and TRBJ1-5, with D possibly being TRBD1 (5 bases). This CDR3 comprises 13 residues. The germline gives CDR1 MDHEN, CDR2 SYDVKM. V was pared by 6 bases and J by 7 bases, with 13 bases between. DNA for the CDR3: TGTGCCAGCAGAAGCCCGGGGACCCAGCCCCAGCATTTT. Residues: CASRSPGTQPQHF.

As concerns this clonotype: The conserved phenylalanine or tryptophan is not found at the CDR3 terminus, so this likely reflects a read error. This sequence joins TRBV6-1 and TRBJ1-2; D gene ambiguous. The CDR3 loop spans 14 amino acids. The V and J ends lost 2 bases and 6 bases respectively, with 13 bases between them. The V gene's germline CDR1 is MNHNS and CDR2 SASEGT. CDR3 nucleotide sequence: TGTGCCAGCAGTGAATTGGCCTCAGTGGATGGCTACACCTCC. This encodes CASSELASVDGYTS.

CDR3 loop: CATSDPSGTDTGELFF. The CDR3 nucleotides read TGTGCCACCAGTGACCCATCCGGGACAGACACCGGGGAGCTGTTTTTT. The chain joins TRBV24-1 to TRBJ2-2, with TRBD1 identical over 7 bases. This CDR3 spans 16 amino acids. The germline CDR1 and CDR2 sequences are KGHDR and SFDVKD. V dropped 4 bases and J dropped 3; count of bases not matched to a gene: 7.

Comment on this clonotype: A much larger clone is a single base away; this may be a read error. The chain links TRBV28 to TRBJ2-7; possibly TRBD1 or TRBD2 for D (5 bases each). Germline CDR1 MDHEN, CDR2 SYDVKM. This CDR3 comprises 13 residues. The CDR3 DNA sequence: TGTGTCAGCAGCCACCTTGGGGGTTACGAGCAGTACTTC. Amino acids: CVSSHLGGYEQYF.